The 7 T cell receptor beta chains reported below all come from one sample, sequenced in a study of blood T cell repertoires in COVID-19. The table came from immunoSEQ multiplex PCR; TCRdb's copy has only in-frame clones and leaves some out. Of about 80,000 clones in the sample, around four fifths are singletons; the top ten hold approximately 20%. The sequenced sample was peripheral blood. These receptors originate from a man older than 75 with active or convalescent COVID-19.

The chain employs TRBV11-2 and TRBJ2-2; TRBD2 matches 9 bases. CDR3 size: 14 residues. From germline, CDR1 is SGHAT and CDR2 FQNNGV. Unmatched junction bases numbered 8, after V lost 6 bases and J lost 9 bases. Here the CDR3 DNA reads TGTGCCAGCAGGACGCTAGCGGGGCCTTGGGAGCTGTTTTTT. Translating gives CASRTLAGPWELFF.

Regarding this clone: The same CDR3 arises from other DNA sequences in this sample as well. The chain is built from TRBV2 and TRBJ2-1; 15 nucleotides agree with TRBD2. Germline assignment: CDR1 SNHLY and CDR2 FYNNEI. The CDR3 loop spans 16 amino acids. J was trimmed by 6 bases and V by 6 bases; bases with no gene match: 6. In DNA, the CDR3 is TGTGCCAGCAGGGTAGGACTAGCGGGGGGGATCAATGAGCAGTTCTTC. The encoded protein is CASRVGLAGGINEQFF. Based on the CDR3 plus reference TRBV2 and TRBJ2-1, the full variable domain is EPEVTQTPSHQVTQMGQEVILRCVPISNHLYFYWYRQILGQKVEFLVSFYNNEISEKSEIFDDQFSVERPDGSNFTLKIRSTKLEDSAMYFCASRVGLAGGINEQFFGPGTRLTVL.

The V gene is TRBV5-8, the J gene TRBJ2-1; 7 bases fit TRBD2. The ends lost 4 bases at V and 4 bases at J; junction bases unmatched: 5. CDR1 SGHTS and CDR2 YDEGEE come from the germline V gene. The CDR3 spans 14 residues. The CDR3 DNA follows: TGTGCCAGCAGCAGAAGCGGGGCTTACAATGAGCAGTTCTTC. This translates into CASSRSGAYNEQFF.

The chain links TRBV7-8 to TRBJ2-7, with 7 nucleotides matching TRBD2. V gave up 5 bases and J gave up 6 bases; unmatched junction bases: 7. Germline V CDR1 and CDR2: SGHVS, FQNEAQ. This CDR3 has 13 amino acids. The CDR3 nucleotides are TGTGCCAGCAGCCCCCAGCGGGGTGGCGAGCAGTACGTC. Translation: CASSPQRGGEQYV.

This clone was seen only a few times. The chain employs TRBV4-1 and TRBJ2-1, with 7 bases matching TRBD2. V was pared by 4 bases and J by 1 base, with 4 bases of the junction left unmatched. Germline-derived CDR1 and CDR2 are MGHRA and YSYEKL. The CDR3 spans 15 residues. CDR3 in amino acids: CASSPVGGSYNEQFF. For the CDR3, the DNA is TGCGCCAGCAGCCCGGTGGGAGGGTCCTACAATGAGCAGTTCTTC.

The V and J genes are TRBV20-1 and TRBJ2-3; D perhaps matches TRBD1 (5 bases). The CDR3 is 15 amino acids. Germline V CDR1 and CDR2: DFQATT, SNEGSKA (reference sequence). V was trimmed by 6 bases and J by 3 bases, leaving 19 bases between them. The CDR3 reads CSASYKGMGTDTQYF. The CDR3 bases are TGCAGTGCCAGTTATAAGGGGATGGGGACAGATACGCAGTATTTT.

CDR3 DNA: TGTGCCAGCAGCCGTACCCGGGACAGGGACACTGAAGCTTTCTTT. It translates to CASSRTRDRDTEAFF. V gene TRBV9 combines with J gene TRBJ1-1, with TRBD1 matching over 9 bases. The CDR3 sequence is 15 residues long. The V segment lost 4 bases and the J segment 3 bases; nucleotides outside the gene matches: 7. CDR1 and CDR2 from the germline V gene are SGDLS and YYNGEE.